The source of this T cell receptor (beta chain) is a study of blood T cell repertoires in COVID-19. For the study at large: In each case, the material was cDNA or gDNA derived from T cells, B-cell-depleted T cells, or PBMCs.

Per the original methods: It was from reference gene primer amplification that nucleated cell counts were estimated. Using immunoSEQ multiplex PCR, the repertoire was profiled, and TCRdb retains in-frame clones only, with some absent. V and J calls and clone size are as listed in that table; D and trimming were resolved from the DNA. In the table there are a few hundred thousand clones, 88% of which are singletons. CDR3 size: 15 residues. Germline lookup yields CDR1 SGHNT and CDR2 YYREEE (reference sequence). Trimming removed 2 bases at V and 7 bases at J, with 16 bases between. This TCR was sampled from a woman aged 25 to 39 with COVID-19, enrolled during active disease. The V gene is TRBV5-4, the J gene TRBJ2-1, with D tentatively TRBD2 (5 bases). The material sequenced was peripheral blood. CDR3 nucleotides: TGTGCCAGCAGCTTCCCATACCGGGGTGAGAATGAGCAGTTCTTC. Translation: CASSFPYRGENEQFF.